This is a list of T cell receptor beta chains from one sample in a study of blood T cell repertoires in COVID-19. Sequencing used immunoSEQ multiplex PCR; TCRdb keeps in-frame clones, though not all of them. The table lists over 90,000 clones, around 80% of them singletons. Specimen: peripheral blood. All receptors come from a man in his fifties with active or convalescent COVID-19. The conserved cysteine and the conserved F or W are not part of the CDR3 here. Size values are once, few and many counts, or a class for expanded clones, and some rows have none.

abundance: .; v_gene: TRBV5-1; CDR3aa: ASSIPQGNYGYT
abundance: .; v_gene: TRBV5-8; CDR3aa: ASSFWQANQPQH
abundance: .; v_gene: TRBV27; CDR3aa: ASSYGGGHSTDTQY
abundance: many; v_gene: TRBV4-1; CDR3aa: ASSPNPGQGWETQY
abundance: .; v_gene: TRBV6-5; CDR3aa: ASSSIQGDTGELF
abundance: once; v_gene: TRBV5-5; CDR3aa: ASSLERQGGGKLF
abundance: few; v_gene: TRBV5-1; CDR3aa: ASSLGGQGNYNEQF
abundance: .; v_gene: TRBV10-2; CDR3aa: ASLDRGYNGYT
abundance: .; v_gene: TRBV6-6; CDR3aa: ASSYSEGNTEAF
abundance: few; v_gene: TRBV7-2; CDR3aa: ASSFGDRAYEQY
abundance: .; v_gene: TRBV7-9; CDR3aa: ASSRLPSTRDREKLF
abundance: .; v_gene: TRBV7-8; CDR3aa: ASSLGTGRGEQF
abundance: .; v_gene: TRBV20-1; CDR3aa: SASSPGLAGEQF
abundance: .; v_gene: TRBV5-4; CDR3aa: ASRGRDYGYT
abundance: .; v_gene: TRBV25-1; CDR3aa: ASSEFDTTDTQY
abundance: .; v_gene: TRBV5-4; CDR3aa: ASSLDGNSPLH
abundance: .; v_gene: TRBV28; CDR3aa: ASSTQGYAGELF
abundance: .; v_gene: TRBV3-1/TRBV3-2; CDR3aa: ASSRVDRGDGAGSF
abundance: .; v_gene: TRBV10-1; CDR3aa: ASRHVTQPNEKLF
abundance: .; v_gene: TRBV18; CDR3aa: ASSADSSNTGELF
abundance: .; v_gene: TRBV14; CDR3aa: ASSHYSQLPSGGVTDTQY
abundance: .; v_gene: TRBV12-3/TRBV12-4; CDR3aa: ASSLLGMDTQY
abundance: once; v_gene: TRBV7-9; CDR3aa: ASNFDLAGGSTYNEQF
abundance: .; v_gene: TRBV3-1/TRBV3-2; CDR3aa: ASSLRTGVGYGYT
abundance: .; v_gene: TRBV6-1; CDR3aa: ASSERAGGSGNEQF
abundance: .; v_gene: TRBV7-2; CDR3aa: ASSFADTGELF
abundance: .; v_gene: TRBV27; CDR3aa: ASSSQGQPLNQPQH
abundance: once; v_gene: TRBV7-2; CDR3aa: ASSLGITGGPEETQY
abundance: few; v_gene: TRBV3-1/TRBV3-2; CDR3aa: ASSQGGGDQPQH
abundance: .; v_gene: TRBV30; CDR3aa: AWSGQEDQPQH
abundance: .; v_gene: TRBV15; CDR3aa: ATSRDIPGGTEAF
abundance: .; v_gene: TRBV5-1; CDR3aa: ASSSGSGGATDTQY
abundance: .; v_gene: TRBV30; CDR3aa: AWSPPQGAGETQY